The clone carrying this TCR beta chain was observed at least ten times. Antigen specificity is unknown. Time point meaning: patch test 2, 6 weeks after DPC sensitization. Noted treatment: therapeutic diphenylcyclopropenone sensitization with weekly scalp DPC. This record belongs to a study of human T cells and chemical hapten exposure. Study conclusions and caveats: Counts of expanded TCRs at PT1 were positively correlated with patch test score. With DPC sensitization, TCRs exceeding 1 in 1000 frequency showed no change.

Each cDNA molecule in the library carried unique molecular identifiers. Original processing methods: Per-sample TCR counts ranged from about 23,224 to 690,600, median roughly 96,000. MiXCR, run by TCRdb on the RACE reads, gives a single entry per CDR3 protein. What appears here as the V and J calls and clone size reflects TCRdb's work, not the paper's. The sample gives some 350,000 distinct CDR3 sequences, about 6.3% of which show up once; around 5.6% is in the top ten. This specimen was whole blood, taken in connection with sensitization to the hapten diphenylcyclopropenone (DPC). This TCR was sampled from a woman under 30 with alopecia areata. Some clones in this sample may be carry-over from other donors' samples.

CDR3 bases: TGTGCCAGCACCCCCGGGGGTGTCGAGACCACTGAAGCTTTCTTT. It yields the protein CASTPGGVETTEAFF. The chain joins TRBV28 to TRBJ1-1; TRBD1 might be the D (5 bases). V was shortened by 7 bases and J by 4 bases, with 19 bases between the two germline ends. This CDR3 has 15 amino acids. Germline CDR1 MDHEN, CDR2 SYDVKM.